This T cell receptor beta chain was sequenced for a study of T cells in tumors after PD-1 blockade (dated 2019 in TCRdb). Some background on the complete study: Prior checkpoint blockade, systemic immunosuppressant use, and recent radiotherapy or other anti-cancer therapy within 4 weeks were grounds for patient exclusion. Patients were treated with either pembrolizumab 200 mg every 3 weeks or cemiplimab 350 mg every 2 weeks. Some patients also continued taking vismodegib 150 mg daily during anti-PD-1 treatment. On average, peripheral blood samples had approximately 110,000 TCR templates (range roughly 24,000-280,000) and 36,536 unique clonotypes. The study performed paired single-cell RNA and TCR sequencing on site-matched tumors from BCC or SCC patients before and after anti-PD-1 therapy. Bulk TCR sequencing was performed on 9 to 11 peripheral blood samples from about five patients to compare blood and tumor clonotypes. RECIST version 1.1 was used to assess clinical response.

Trimming accounts for 4 bases at V and 1 base at J, while the number of junction bases matched to no gene is 4. As encoded in the germline V gene (reference sequence), CDR1 is SEHNR while CDR2 is FQNEAQ. From its cysteine to its phenylalanine, the CDR3 spans 16 amino acids. Here the CDR3 DNA is all that survives: 48 bases in frame from base 1. Deep TCRbeta sequencing was performed with the immunoSEQ platform. As for the original processing: Only productive rearrangements were exported from the immunoSEQ Analyzer for further analysis. T cell phenotypes were assigned to bulk TCRbeta clonotypes by matching the clonotypes to single-cell RNA+TCR-seq clones with the same TCRbeta sequence. Tumor enrichment of a clone was calculated by dividing the clone's tumor frequency by the clone's PBMC frequency, both taken from bulk TCR sequencing. GLIPH was used to sort TCRs into specificity groups, which are clusters of distinct TCRs that likely recognize common antigens through shared CDR3 motifs. In TCRdb, the immuneACCESS table is reduced to in-frame sequences with V and J assigned. These tables do not hold every clone; where another copy was compared, an unresolved V gene accounts for under half, and the others remain unexplained. D and trimming were read from the DNA, whereas the V and J calls and clone size are those reported in that table. This sample holds tens of thousands of clones; approximately 79% were observed only once. Jointly, the top ten make up approximately 7.9% of the sample.

About this clone itself: It has no known antigen specificity. No quality values exist for individual bases; no much larger clone is one base distant.

For bulk TCRbeta sequencing, genomic DNA was extracted from tumor biopsies or peripheral blood, and input amounts ranged from 616 ng to 6,004 ng. Every patient had histologically proven advanced or metastatic basal or squamous cell carcinoma and was a poor candidate for surgical resection. Of the ten to twelve patients in the basal cell carcinoma cohort, 7 or 8 underwent bulk tumor TCR sequencing. The research as a whole found: Around 39% of TCR clonotypes from the tumor were detected in blood, and certain novel exhausted tumor clones were present in blood collected before treatment, which suggests recruitment from the periphery. The source of novel T cell clones was not identified and could include lymphoid organs or rare unexpanded clones within the tumor or its periphery.

The clonotype was recovered from a human donor with advanced basal cell or squamous cell carcinoma (not recorded which). The material was PBMCs, obtained before anti-PD-1 therapy. The chain is made from TRBV7-9 and TRBJ2-1, with 10 bases in between that match TRBD1. The CDR3 here reads CASSSRTGGSYNEQFF. The DNA sequence is given as TGTGCCAGCAGCTCAAGGACAGGGGGGTCCTACAATGAGCAGTTCTTC.